The following is a T cell receptor (beta chain) sequence with its context. V lost 6 bases and J lost 4, with 12 bases in between. Per the germline V gene, CDR1 is MGHDK and CDR2 is SYGVNS. There are 14 residues in the CDR3. This specimen comes from a study of cytomegalovirus exposure and HLA in healthy donors. Though probably carrying unrecorded immune exposures, donors were nominally healthy at sampling. 13 Jbeta primers and 60 Vbeta primers were used for the PCR. Profiling relied on immunoSEQ multiplex PCR, and the TCRdb table lists in-frame clones only, not all of them. The table lists 150,000 to 200,000 clones, 84% of them singletons, with 4.5% to 5.5% in the top ten.

The sequence was collected from a man aged 18 to 29 in good health and CMV-seronegative. The sequencing sample was made of PBMCs. The gene calls are TRBV25-1 and TRBJ2-2, with D perhaps matching TRBD2 (6 bases). The CDR3 nucleotides read TGTGCCAGCAGGTCCTATAGCGGCACCGGGGAGCTGTTTTTT. Translating gives CASRSYSGTGELFF.